This T cell receptor beta chain was recorded in a study of response to subunit inactivated influenza vaccine. TCRdb independently ran MiXCR on the RT-PCR reads; one entry per CDR3 protein. The table includes a few hundred thousand distinct CDR3 sequences, 6.5% to 8% detected once. Study-level findings and limits: Every seasonal influenza vaccination brings in few new T cells, the authors suggested.

This clonotype was observed at least ten times. Its specificity is unknown. The CDR3 has 13 amino acids. Trimming stripped 5 bases from V and 3 bases from J, with 7 bases between. The source material was PBMCs from blood, sampled less than 30 months after vaccination. The chain uses TRBV12-3 or TRBV12-4 and TRBJ2-2; D unclear. The receptor was derived from a man between 50 and 70 years old who received an inactivated influenza vaccine. The CDR3 loop reads CASSQRYTGELFF. CDR3 sequence (DNA): TGTGCCAGCAGTCAAAGATACACCGGGGAGCTGTTTTTT.